These 28 T cell receptor beta chains were sequenced from one sample in a study of blood T cells in healthy people across ages. Combining a sample-barcoded 5' primer with a J-beta primer mix, a second PCR ran for roughly 6 to 12 cycles. One entry per CDR3 protein results from TCRdb running MiXCR on the 5' RACE reads. The data hold almost 800,000 distinct CDR3 sequences, with roughly 60% observed a single time. The specimen sequenced was blood. The source of these receptors is a man aged 30-40 years in good health.

The gene calls are TRBV4-3 and TRBJ2-1, with TRBD1 identical over 7 bases. V lost 1 base, J lost 15 bases, and 9 bases stayed unmatched. Germline CDR1 reads LGHNA; CDR2 reads YSLEER. The CDR3 has 13 amino acids. As DNA, the CDR3 is TGCGCCAGCAGCCAAGGGGACAGTTCTTATTTGTTCTTC. Its translation: CASSQGDSSYLFF.

The rearrangement links TRBV2 to TRBJ2-5; no clear D gene. The CDR3 length is 11 residues. With 10 bases removed from V and 5 bases from J, the gap between germline ends came to 11 bases. Germline V CDR1 and CDR2: SNHLY, FYNNEI. The CDR3 coding sequence is TGTGCCAACGAGGTCTTGGAGACCCAGTACTTC. Encoded protein: CANEVLETQYF.

This chain links TRBV9 with TRBJ2-3; TRBD2 might be the D (6 bases). Trimming stripped 4 bases from V and 9 bases from J, with 18 bases between. Germline values: CDR1 SGDLS, CDR2 YYNGEE. The CDR3 is made up of 14 amino acids. For the CDR3, the DNA is TGTGCCAGCAGCCCTAAACCCTCACGGGGGACGCAGTATTTT. Its protein is CASSPKPSRGTQYF.

As concerns this clonotype: A much larger clone is a single base away; this may be a read error. The chain joins TRBV4-1 to TRBJ2-1; D gene unclear. Germline V gene data show CDR1 as MGHRA and CDR2 as YSYEKL. CDR3 size: 14 residues. The CDR3 DNA sequence: TGCGCCAGCGGCCAAGCTTTAAGAGACAATGAGCAGTTCTTC. This gives the protein CASGQALRDNEQFF.

V gene TRBV12-3 or TRBV12-4 combines with J gene TRBJ1-5; D gene uncertain. Between the trimmed V and J ends, which lost 3 bases and 5 bases, there was a span of 8 bases. This CDR3 spans 13 amino acids. CDR3: CASSFSTDQPQHF. Written as DNA, the CDR3 is TGTGCCAGCAGTTTTTCCACAGATCAGCCCCAGCATTTT.

The V call is TRBV5-1, the J call TRBJ2-7, with D possibly being TRBD2 (7 bases). The CDR3 totals 14 residues. Germline V gene sequence: CDR1 SGHRS, CDR2 YFSETQ. V was pared by 4 bases and J by 4 bases, with 15 bases between. CDR3 in DNA: TGCGCCAGCAGCACAGGACTAGGGGGATACGAGCAGTACTTC. Translation gives CASSTGLGGYEQYF.

The chain couples TRBV28 to TRBJ2-3; D is perhaps TRBD1 or TRBD2 (7 bases each). Per germline, CDR1 MDHEN and CDR2 SYDVKM. Deletions cut 10 bases from V and 5 bases from J, with 19 bases between. The CDR3 length is 14 residues. The CDR3 DNA reads TGTGCCACAAGCAGGGGGGGGCAGATAGATACGCAGTATTTT. Translating gives CATSRGGQIDTQYF.

This chain uses TRBV20-1 with TRBJ1-1, with D possibly matching TRBD1 (6 bases). Trimming took off 6 bases at V and 0 bases at J, with 17 bases between the two ends. Germline lookup yields CDR1 DFQATT and CDR2 SNEGSKA (reference sequence). The CDR3 consists of 15 residues. The CDR3 nucleotides are TGCAGTGCCTCGCAGGTGGGGGGCTTGAACACTGAAGCTTTCTTT. This encodes CSASQVGGLNTEAFF.

This clonotype occurred a few times. A single base separates this from a much larger clone, so it may be a read error. CDR3 sequence (DNA): TGTGCCAGCAGCGTAGCCGGGATTTCCTACGAGCAGTACTTC. This codes for CASSVAGISYEQYF. The V gene is TRBV7-9, the J gene TRBJ2-7; possible D gene TRBD2, 5 bases. Germline CDR1 and CDR2: SEHNR and FQNEAQ (reference sequence). There are 14 residues in the CDR3.

The CDR3 sequence: CASRSSGLPYNEQFF. CDR3 coding DNA: TGTGCCAGCAGGTCTAGCGGGCTCCCCTACAATGAGCAGTTCTTC. This chain uses TRBV6-5 with TRBJ2-1, with 8 bases that match TRBD2. Germline-derived CDR1 and CDR2 are MNHEY and SVGAGI. The CDR3 consists of 15 residues. The V segment lost 6 bases and the J segment 2 bases; nucleotides outside the gene matches: 6.

This clonotype came up a few times. The genes are TRBV2 and TRBJ1-2; perhaps TRBD1 as D (6 bases). Per the germline V gene, CDR1 is SNHLY and CDR2 is FYNNEI. V was pared by 5 bases and J by 5 bases, with 12 bases between. This CDR3 has 13 residues. The CDR3 nucleotides read TGTGCCAGCAGTTACAGGGTTGAATATGGCTACACCTTC. It yields the protein CASSYRVEYGYTF.

This CDR3 reads CASSFTSGINNEQFF. The CDR3 DNA follows: TGCGCCAGCAGCTTCACTAGCGGGATAAACAATGAGCAGTTCTTC. The chain links TRBV5-1 to TRBJ2-1; 10 bases line up with TRBD2. Germline V gene data show CDR1 as SGHRS and CDR2 as YFSETQ. This CDR3 region has 15 residues. J gave up 5 bases and V 2 bases, and 4 bases lay outside the gene matches.

V and J are TRBV6-1 and TRBJ2-4; TRBD1 is a possible D gene (5 bases). The DNA end lines up better with TRBJ2-7; the J call may be wrong. Germline loops: CDR1 MNHNS, CDR2 SASEGT. The CDR3 spans 14 residues. The CDR3 DNA sequence: TGTGCCAGCAGTAACCTCGGACACCCCTACGAGCAGTACTTC. This translates into CASSNLGHPYEQYF.

The chain has TRBV20-1 and TRBJ2-3; D possibly uses TRBD1 or TRBD2 (6 bases each). Looked up from germline, CDR1 is DFQATT and CDR2 is SNEGSKA (reference sequence). This CDR3 contains 13 residues. V shed 5 bases and J shed 1 base, with 10 bases lying between them. CDR3 DNA sequence: TGCAGTGCTCCGGGGGCCGGCACAGATACGCAGTATTTT. This sequence encodes CSAPGAGTDTQYF.

The chain carries TRBV29-1 and TRBJ2-1; 9 positions agree with TRBD2. The V gene's germline CDR1 is SQVTM and CDR2 ANQGSEA. This CDR3 region has 14 residues. V gave up 3 bases and J gave up 7 bases; unmatched junction bases: 7. The CDR3 DNA follows: TGCAGCGTTGAGCGGGGGGGCCTGGGAAATGAGCAGTTCTTC. It specifies CSVERGGLGNEQFF.

This clonotype came up once. This chain joins TRBV5-1 and TRBJ1-2, with TRBD1 matching over 10 bases. From germline, CDR1 is SGHRS and CDR2 YFSETQ. This CDR3 has 16 amino acids. Trimming cost V 3 bases and J 2 bases; bases outside gene matches: 7. DNA for the CDR3: TGCGCCAGCAGCTCAAGACAGGGGGCGTCGAACTATGGCTACACCTTC. This codes for CASSSRQGASNYGYTF.

The chain has TRBV15 and TRBJ2-3; no clear D. Trimming took off 0 bases at V and 5 bases at J, with 3 bases between the two ends. CDR3 length equals 12 residues. Germline V gene lookup returns CDR1 LNHNV and CDR2 YYDKDF (reference sequence). CDR3 residues: CATSRERDTQYF. Here the CDR3 DNA reads TGTGCCACCAGCAGAGAACGAGATACGCAGTATTTT.

The chain is built from TRBV20-1 and TRBJ2-7, with 14 bases fitting TRBD2. In germline, CDR1 is DFQATT, CDR2 SNEGSKA (reference sequence). J lost 3 bases, V lost 5 bases, and 12 bases had no gene match. The CDR3 length is 17 residues. Written as DNA, the CDR3 is TGCAGTGCTCCCCAGACTAGCGGGAGGGCCAAGTTCTACGAGCAGTACTTC. Translated: CSAPQTSGRAKFYEQYF.

The CDR3 sequence is CASSLGAAYNEQYF. In nucleotides, the CDR3 is TGCGCCAGCAGCTTGGGGGCAGCCTACAATGAGCAGTACTTC. V and J are TRBV5-1 and TRBJ2-5, with D hard to call. Looked up from germline, CDR1 is SGHRS and CDR2 is YFSETQ. V lost 0 bases and J 11 bases, leaving 17 bases between the germline ends. This CDR3 is 14 amino acids long.

This clonotype was recorded a few times. The rearrangement joins TRBV15 to TRBJ2-5; D gene ambiguous. This CDR3 contains 13 residues. Germline lookup yields CDR1 LNHNV and CDR2 YYDKDF (reference sequence). The ends were cut back, 4 bases at V and 3 bases at J, with 9 bases in the middle. In nucleotides, the CDR3 is TGTGCCACCAGCAAAGACACCGAAGAGACCCAGTACTTC. Its protein is CATSKDTEETQYF.

This clonotype showed up just a few times. This chain uses TRBV29-1 with TRBJ2-4; possible D gene TRBD1, 5 bases. CDR3 length: 12 amino acids. Germline-derived CDR1 and CDR2 are SQVTM and ANQGSEA. Trimming stripped 5 bases from V and 4 bases from J, with 9 bases between. This CDR3 reads CSVKGVKNIQYF. CDR3 nucleotide sequence: TGCAGCGTTAAAGGGGTTAAAAACATTCAGTACTTC.

This CDR3 is CASSCLDTGCDYTF. The CDR3 DNA is TGTGCCAGCAGTTGCCTCGACACTGGGTGTGACTACACCTTC. This chain connects TRBV6-5 to TRBJ1-2; D gene ambiguous. The germline gives CDR1 MNHEY, CDR2 SVGAGI. The CDR3 loop spans 14 amino acids. The germline V and J ends were trimmed by 4 bases and 10 bases, with 19 bases remaining between them.

V is TRBV11-2 and J is TRBJ2-1; D unclear. V was pared by 0 bases and J by 8 bases, with 5 bases between. The germline CDR1 and CDR2 sequences are SGHAT and FQNNGV. The CDR3 is 12 residues long. The CDR3 protein is CASSLDHYEQFF. DNA of the CDR3: TGTGCCAGCAGCTTAGATCATTATGAGCAGTTCTTC.

This clonotype showed up many times. The V and J genes are TRBV5-1 and TRBJ2-5, with TRBD2 identical over 12 bases. Losses at the gene ends were 4 bases for V and 2 bases for J; bases not matched to a gene: 9. This CDR3 has 17 residues. In germline, CDR1 is SGHRS, CDR2 YFSETQ. The CDR3 reads CASSTGLAGRYQETQYF. CDR3 DNA sequence: TGCGCCAGCAGCACCGGACTAGCGGGGAGATATCAAGAGACCCAGTACTTC.

V and J are TRBV12-3 or TRBV12-4 and TRBJ2-1; 7 bases are a match to TRBD1. The CDR3 runs to 14 residues. The V and J ends lost 5 bases and 7 bases, in that order; junction bases with no gene match: 8. DNA of the CDR3: TGTGCCAGCAGTGGGACAGTCCAGGGGAATGAGCAGTTCTTC. Protein: CASSGTVQGNEQFF.

This clonotype was recorded once. This chain joins TRBV7-9 and TRBJ2-6; D may be TRBD1 or TRBD2 (5 bases each). The CDR3 loop spans 17 amino acids. Looked up from germline, CDR1 is SEHNR and CDR2 is FQNEAQ (reference sequence). V lost 3 bases to trimming and J lost 0 bases, with 12 bases between them. CDR3 coding DNA: TGTGCCAGCAGCTTGGGACCGCTGACCTCTGGGGCCAACGTCCTGACTTTC. Translation gives CASSLGPLTSGANVLTF.

On this clonotype itself: A junction end diverges from the germline sequence, so it may reflect a read error. The gene calls are TRBV29-1 and TRBJ1-4; no clear D. The CDR3 covers 12 residues. Germline CDR1 is SQVTM and CDR2 is ANQGSEA. The CDR3 DNA is TGCAGCGTTAAGCATCCTAATGAAAAACCGTTTTTT. Its translation is CSVKHPNEKPFF. Drawing the rest from reference TRBV29-1 and TRBJ1-4, the complete variable domain is SAVISQKPSRDICQRGTSLTIQCQVDSQVTMMFWYRQQPGQSLTLIATANQGSEATYESGFVIDKFPISRPNLTFSTLTVSNMSPEDSSIYLCSVKHPNEKPFFGSGTQLSVL.

This sequence joins TRBV7-2 and TRBJ2-4; possibly TRBD1 for D (5 bases). V lost 1 base and J lost 13, with 17 bases in between. CDR1 and CDR2 (germline): SGHTA, FQGNSA. This CDR3 is built from 14 residues. CDR3 residues: CASSLESGNNEQYF. CDR3 sequence (DNA): TGTGCCAGCAGCTTAGAATCAGGGAATAATGAGCAGTACTTC. Variable domain in full (rest from reference TRBV7-2 and TRBJ2-4): GAGVSQSPSNKVTEKGKDVELRCDPISGHTALYWYRQSLGQGLEFLIYFQGNSAPDKSGLPSDRFSAERTGGSVSTLTIQRTQQEDSAVYLCASSLESGNNEQYFGAGTRLSVL.